This entry lists 27 T cell receptor beta chains sequenced from one sample in a study of blood T cell repertoires in COVID-19. Sequenced by immunoSEQ multiplex PCR; TCRdb stores in-frame clones only, minus some. This repertoire shows about 220,000 clones, 80% found once; its top ten account for 9.5% to 15%. Sample: peripheral blood. These TCRs come from a human donor in a cohort sampled during active COVID-19.

The chain recombines TRBV5-1 with TRBJ1-4; unclear D gene. Trimming shortened V by 2 bases and J by 0 bases, and 5 bases separated the two germline ends. The CDR3 covers 14 residues. Germline values: CDR1 SGHRS, CDR2 YFSETQ. CDR3 sequence: CASSFTATNEKLFF. CDR3 bases: TGCGCCAGCAGCTTTACAGCAACTAATGAAAAACTGTTTTTT.

The chain has TRBV7-6 and TRBJ2-1, with 8 bases aligning to TRBD2. This CDR3 contains 17 residues. Trimming removed 5 bases from V and 8 bases from J; junction bases left unmatched: 17. Germline CDR1 SGHVS, CDR2 FNYEAQ. CDR3 in amino acids: CASSTYPRTSRRYEQFF. For the CDR3, the DNA is TGTGCCAGCAGCACCTATCCTAGGACTAGCAGAAGATATGAGCAGTTCTTC.

This clone has a count of ten or more. The chain carries TRBV7-9 and TRBJ1-4, with 11 nucleotides matching TRBD1. Germline V gene lookup returns CDR1 SEHNR and CDR2 FQNEAQ (reference sequence). This CDR3 contains 17 residues. J lost 7 bases, V lost 5 bases, and 12 bases had no gene match. The CDR3 DNA reads TGTGCCAGCAGCAGCGGGACAGGGGGTCCGTTCGGTGAAAAACTGTTTTTT. It is translated as CASSSGTGGPFGEKLFF.

The V gene is TRBV21-1, the J gene TRBJ2-3; the table's D call, TRBD1, was not checked against the DNA. TRBV21-1 is recorded as a pseudogene. The CDR3 covers 13 residues. The CDR3 loop reads CASSNHGTDTQYF. Here the CDR3 DNA reads TGTGCCAGCAGCAACCATGGCACAGATACGCAGTATTTT.

V gene TRBV7-2 combines with J gene TRBJ2-7, with 7 positions matching TRBD1. CDR1 SGHTA and CDR2 FQGNSA come from the germline V gene. Trimming at V came to 1 base and at J to 7 bases, leaving 4 bases not matched to a gene. This CDR3 is built from 13 residues. The CDR3 coding sequence is TGTGCCAGCAGCTTAGAGGCCAGGGGGGAGCAGTACTTC. Translating gives CASSLEARGEQYF.

This clone was recorded many times. The rearrangement joins TRBV25-1 to TRBJ1-2; D is uncertain. This CDR3 is built from 15 residues. CDR1 and CDR2 from the germline V gene are MGHDK and SYGVNS. Trimming shortened V by 2 bases and J by 7 bases, and 17 bases separated the two germline ends. The CDR3 region has the DNA TGTGCCAGCAGTGAAAGAGGAGCGAAGTTGGGTGGCTACACCTTC. Amino acids: CASSERGAKLGGYTF.

This chain links TRBV5-5 with TRBJ2-7, with a weak D call TRBD1 (5 bases). Per germline, CDR1 SGHKS and CDR2 YYEKEE (reference sequence). The length of the CDR3 is 13 residues. V lost 4 bases and J 4 bases, leaving 12 bases between the germline ends. The DNA for the CDR3 is TGTGCCAGCAGCCAATTTCAGGGATACGAGCAGTACTTC. Its translation is CASSQFQGYEQYF.

This clone appeared a few times. The chain combines TRBV5-1 with TRBJ2-1, with 7 positions matching TRBD2. The CDR3 consists of 15 residues. The trim removed 1 base at V and 6 bases at J, leaving 7 bases unmatched. CDR1 is SGHRS and CDR2 is YFSETQ in the germline V gene. CDR3 sequence (DNA): TGCGCCAGCAGCTTGTCCGGGGGGATCCTCAATGAGCAGTTCTTC. It is translated as CASSLSGGILNEQFF.

This sequence joins TRBV18 and TRBJ2-5; 7 bases line up with TRBD1. Germline V gene sequence: CDR1 KGHSH, CDR2 LQKENI. Germline trimming cut 5 bases from V and 9 bases from J; bases unmatched to any gene: 9. This CDR3 contains 13 residues. CDR3 residues: CASSSGGSGAQYF. The CDR3, as DNA: TGTGCCAGCTCATCAGGGGGTTCAGGGGCCCAGTACTTC.

CDR3 in DNA: TGTGCCACACAGGGGGCAGCCTATGGCTACACCTTC. This encodes CATQGAAYGYTF. The chain is built from TRBV3-1 (or the pseudogene TRBV3-2) and TRBJ1-2; 9 bases fit TRBD1. CDR1 is LGHDT, CDR2 YNNKEL, per germline (reference sequence). The V segment lost 10 bases and the J segment 4 bases; nucleotides outside the gene matches: 4. CDR3 length: 12 amino acids.

This clone was counted only a few times. J is TRBJ1-5 and V is TRBV19; the D gene is possibly TRBD1 (6 bases). Germline assignment: CDR1 LNHDA and CDR2 SQIVND (reference sequence). V was cut by 4 bases and J by 0 bases, with 13 bases left in between. The CDR3 totals 16 residues. The CDR3 DNA is TGTGCCAGTAGTAGAACAGGGTTGGGTAGCAATCAGCCCCAGCATTTT. This codes for CASSRTGLGSNQPQHF.

This clone was counted a single time. The chain has TRBV4-1 and TRBJ1-1; D is perhaps TRBD1 (6 bases). Trimming left V 6 bases short and J 7 bases short, with 27 bases between. The CDR3 has 17 amino acids. Looked up from germline, CDR1 is MGHRA and CDR2 is YSYEKL. The CDR3 region is CASRTYRDITTHNEAFF. The CDR3 coding sequence is TGCGCCAGCAGGACTTACAGGGATATAACTACCCACAATGAAGCTTTCTTT.

This clone was counted many times. Other DNA sequences in the same sample also yield this CDR3. The chain is built from TRBV28 and TRBJ2-3, with 8 bases fitting TRBD2. Germline V CDR1 and CDR2: MDHEN, SYDVKM. The CDR3 has 15 amino acids. The J segment lost 3 bases and the V segment lost 1 base, leaving 3 bases of the junction unmatched. The CDR3 protein is CASSLLAGRTDTQYF. CDR3 DNA sequence: TGTGCCAGCAGTTTATTAGCGGGACGTACAGATACGCAGTATTTT.

V and J are TRBV3-1 (or the pseudogene TRBV3-2) and TRBJ2-3, with a possible D match to TRBD2 (6 bases). V dropped 3 bases and J dropped 7 bases, with 11 bases sitting between them. Germline V gene data show CDR1 as LGHDT and CDR2 as YNNKEL (reference sequence). This CDR3 spans 13 amino acids. DNA for the CDR3: TGTGCCAGCAGCCATCGACTAGTAAATACGCAGTATTTT. As protein: CASSHRLVNTQYF.

The CDR3 nucleotides read TGCGCCAGCAGCCAAGATTTTCTAGCGGGCACAGATACGCAGTATTTT. Its protein is CASSQDFLAGTDTQYF. The rearrangement links TRBV4-3 to TRBJ2-3; the match to TRBD2 covers 7 bases. Germline CDR1 and CDR2: LGHNA and YSLEER. CDR3 length: 16 amino acids. With 0 bases clipped from V and 1 base from J, the junction kept 4 bases outside the gene matches.

V usage is TRBV7-2 and J usage is TRBJ2-4, with D maybe TRBD1 (5 bases). This CDR3 is built from 12 residues. Trimming left V 1 base short and J 14 bases short, with 12 bases between. The germline CDR1 and CDR2 sequences are SGHTA and FQGNSA. The CDR3 is CASSLDEAGKYF. In DNA, the CDR3 is TGTGCCAGCAGCTTAGATGAGGCAGGGAAGTACTTC. The complete variable domain, with remaining parts taken from reference TRBV7-2 and TRBJ2-4, reads GAGVSQSPSNKVTEKGKDVELRCDPISGHTALYWYRQSLGQGLEFLIYFQGNSAPDKSGLPSDRFSAERTGGSVSTLTIQRTQQEDSAVYLCASSLDEAGKYFGAGTRLSVL.

CDR3 sequence (DNA): TGTGCCAGCAGTGGGGGGACTAGCGGGGGCCCCACCCCTAGCACAGATACGCAGTATTTT. Its translation is CASSGGTSGGPTPSTDTQYF. The chain combines TRBV2 with TRBJ2-3; 14 nucleotides align to TRBD2. Looked up from germline, CDR1 is SNHLY and CDR2 is FYNNEI. With V trimmed by 4 bases and J by 0 bases, 12 bases remained unmatched. CDR3 length: 20 residues.

The chain is built from TRBV6-6 and TRBJ2-7, with D maybe TRBD2 (6 bases). The CDR3 is made up of 15 amino acids. Germline V gene data show CDR1 as MNHNY and CDR2 as SVGAGI (reference sequence). V gave up 0 bases and J gave up 5 bases, with 14 bases separating them. In DNA form, the CDR3 reads TGTGCCAGCAGTTACTCGACCGGGAGAAGCAACGAGCAGTACTTC. Protein: CASSYSTGRSNEQYF.

This chain joins TRBV6-2 or TRBV6-3 and TRBJ2-1, with D perhaps TRBD1 (8 bases). Germline assignment: CDR1 MNHEY and CDR2 SVGEGT. CDR3 length: 13 residues. The V gene lost 5 bases and the J gene lost 10 bases, with 15 bases spanning the gap. DNA of the CDR3: TGTGCCAGCAGTCAAAACAGGGGGGGCGAGCAGTTCTTC. Its protein product is CASSQNRGGEQFF.

The chain uses TRBV6-1 and TRBJ2-7, with 15 bases that match TRBD2. Germline assignment: CDR1 MNHNS and CDR2 SASEGT. This CDR3 has 17 residues. V gave up 3 bases and J gave up 7 bases; unmatched junction bases: 10. The CDR3 spells CASSDKGLAGGSGEQYF. CDR3 bases: TGTGCCAGCAGTGACAAGGGACTAGCGGGAGGTTCTGGAGAGCAGTACTTC.

The chain combines TRBV3-1 (or the pseudogene TRBV3-2) with TRBJ2-1, with 8 bases fitting TRBD2. Trimming at V came to 4 bases and at J to 2 bases, leaving 4 bases not matched to a gene. The germline V gene has CDR1 LGHDT and CDR2 YNNKEL (reference sequence). CDR3 length: 15 amino acids. CDR3 sequence reads: CASSPGGLTYNEQFF. The CDR3 DNA follows: TGTGCCAGCAGCCCGGGGGGGCTTACCTACAATGAGCAGTTCTTC.

The chain combines TRBV7-9 with TRBJ2-3; 11 bases agree with TRBD2. CDR1 and CDR2 (germline): SEHNR, FQNEAQ (reference sequence). Trimming at V came to 4 bases and at J to 2 bases, leaving 2 bases not matched to a gene. The CDR3 length is 15 residues. The CDR3 reads CASSSTSGNTDTQYF. In DNA form, the CDR3 reads TGTGCCAGCAGCTCGACTAGCGGGAACACAGATACGCAGTATTTT. The full variable domain, with the rest looked up from reference TRBV7-9 and TRBJ2-3, is DTGVSQNPRHKITKRGQNVTFRCDPISEHNRLYWYRQTLGQGPEFLTYFQNEAQLEKSRLLSDRFSAERPKGSFSTLEIQRTEQGDSAMYLCASSSTSGNTDTQYFGPGTRLTVL.

The V call is TRBV5-1, the J call TRBJ1-3; D is unclear. V was trimmed by 0 bases and J by 4 bases, leaving 11 bases between them. The length of the CDR3 is 15 residues. Germline CDR1 SGHRS, CDR2 YFSETQ. The CDR3 reads CASSLDTVRGNTIYF. DNA for the CDR3: TGCGCCAGCAGCTTGGATACAGTCCGAGGAAACACCATATATTTT.

A single count supports this clone. The genes are TRBV12-3 or TRBV12-4 and TRBJ1-5; tentatively, D is TRBD1 (5 bases). The V end lost 2 bases, the J end lost 7 bases, and 9 bases lay between the germline ends. CDR3 length: 13 residues. CDR3 in DNA: TGTGCCAGCAGTTTACAGGGTCGACAGCCCCAGCATTTT. Its translation is CASSLQGRQPQHF.

There are a few counts of this clone. The chain employs TRBV4-3 and TRBJ2-7; 7 nucleotides line up with TRBD1. The V segment lost 1 base and the J segment 2 bases; nucleotides outside the gene matches: 5. The length of the CDR3 is 15 residues. Germline V gene data show CDR1 as LGHNA and CDR2 as YSLEER. Here the CDR3 reads CASSQGSQGAYEQYF. Here the CDR3 DNA reads TGCGCCAGCAGCCAAGGCAGCCAGGGGGCCTACGAGCAGTACTTC.

In this sample, this clone turned up a few times. The chain has TRBV9 and TRBJ2-7, with 12 bases aligning to TRBD2. Germline V gene lookup returns CDR1 SGDLS and CDR2 YYNGEE. The CDR3 is 14 amino acids. The V segment lost 1 base and the J segment 5 bases; nucleotides outside the gene matches: 1. In DNA, the CDR3 is TGTGCCAGCAGCGTAAGGACTAGCGGGAACGAGCAGTACTTC. Protein sequence: CASSVRTSGNEQYF.

The rearrangement links TRBV7-2 to TRBJ2-5; 8 bases line up with TRBD2. The length of the CDR3 is 14 residues. Trimming cost V 3 bases and J 5 bases; bases outside gene matches: 5. In germline, CDR1 is SGHTA, CDR2 FQGNSA. The CDR3 DNA sequence: TGTGCCAGCAGCTTCCCGGGACTAGAGGAGACCCAGTACTTC. Amino acids: CASSFPGLEETQYF.